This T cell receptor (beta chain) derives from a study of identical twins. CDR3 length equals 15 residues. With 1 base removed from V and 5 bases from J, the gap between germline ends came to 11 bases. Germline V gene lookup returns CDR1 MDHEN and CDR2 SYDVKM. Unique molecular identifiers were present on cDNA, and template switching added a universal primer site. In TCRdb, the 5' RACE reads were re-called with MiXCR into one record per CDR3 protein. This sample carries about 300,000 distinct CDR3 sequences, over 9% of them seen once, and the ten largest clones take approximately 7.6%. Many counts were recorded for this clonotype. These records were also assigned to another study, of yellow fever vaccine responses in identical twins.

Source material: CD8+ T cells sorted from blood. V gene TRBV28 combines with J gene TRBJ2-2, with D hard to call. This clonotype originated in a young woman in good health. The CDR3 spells CASSLFSPTTGELFF. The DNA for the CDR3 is TGTGCCAGCAGTTTATTTTCTCCAACTACCGGGGAGCTGTTTTTT.